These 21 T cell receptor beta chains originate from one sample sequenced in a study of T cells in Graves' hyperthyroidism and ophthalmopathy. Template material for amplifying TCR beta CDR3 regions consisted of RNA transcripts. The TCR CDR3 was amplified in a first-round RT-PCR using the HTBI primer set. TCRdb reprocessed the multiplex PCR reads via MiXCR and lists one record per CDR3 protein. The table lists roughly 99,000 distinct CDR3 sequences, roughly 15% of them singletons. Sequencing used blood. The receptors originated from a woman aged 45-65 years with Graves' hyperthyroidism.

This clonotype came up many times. CDR3 in amino acids: CASKATGGSADTQYF. Written as DNA, the CDR3 is TGTGCCAGTAAAGCGACAGGGGGAAGTGCAGATACGCAGTATTTT. The chain links TRBV19 to TRBJ2-3, with 9 positions matching TRBD1. Germline V gene lookup returns CDR1 LNHDA and CDR2 SQIVND (reference sequence). The CDR3 length is 15 residues. After removal of 7 bases from V and 4 bases from J, the junction contained 9 bases not matched to a gene.

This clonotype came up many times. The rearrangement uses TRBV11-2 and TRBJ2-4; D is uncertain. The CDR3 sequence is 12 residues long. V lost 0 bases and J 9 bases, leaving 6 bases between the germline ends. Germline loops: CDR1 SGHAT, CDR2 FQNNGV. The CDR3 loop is CASSLDGPIQYF. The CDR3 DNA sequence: TGTGCCAGCAGCTTAGATGGCCCCATTCAGTACTTC.

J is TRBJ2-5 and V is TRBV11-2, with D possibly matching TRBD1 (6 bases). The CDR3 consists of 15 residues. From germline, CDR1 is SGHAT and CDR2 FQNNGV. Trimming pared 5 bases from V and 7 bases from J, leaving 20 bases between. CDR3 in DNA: TGTGCCAGCAGCAACGTTAGAACAGGGTTTGGGACCCAGTACTTC. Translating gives CASSNVRTGFGTQYF.

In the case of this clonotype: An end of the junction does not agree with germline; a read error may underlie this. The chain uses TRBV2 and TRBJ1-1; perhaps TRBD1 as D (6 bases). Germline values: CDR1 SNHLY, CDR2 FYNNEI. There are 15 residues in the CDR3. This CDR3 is CASRRHRQEATEAFF. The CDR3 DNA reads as TGTGCCAGCCGCCGTCATAGACAGGAGGCCACTGAAGCCTTCTTT. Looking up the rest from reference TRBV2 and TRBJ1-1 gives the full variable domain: EPEVTQTPSHQVTQMGQEVILRCVPISNHLYFYWYRQILGQKVEFLVSFYNNEISEKSEIFDDQFSVERPDGSNFTLKIRSTKLEDSAMYFCASRRHRQEATEAFFGQGTRLTVV.

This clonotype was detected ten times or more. The CDR3 reads CASSFSPGSGTDTQYF. For the CDR3, the DNA is TGTGCCAGCAGTTTCTCCCCGGGCAGCGGGACAGATACGCAGTATTTT. The gene calls are TRBV12-3 or TRBV12-4 and TRBJ2-3; D is possibly TRBD2 (6 bases). CDR3 length: 16 residues. V lost 3 bases and J 3 bases, leaving 16 bases between the germline ends.

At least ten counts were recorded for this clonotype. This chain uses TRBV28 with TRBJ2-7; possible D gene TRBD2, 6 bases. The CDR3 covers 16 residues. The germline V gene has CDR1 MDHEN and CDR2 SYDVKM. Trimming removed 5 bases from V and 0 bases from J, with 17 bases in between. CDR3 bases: TGTGCCAGCAGTAGAGGAGGGGCCGTTAGCTCCTACGAGCAGTACTTC. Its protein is CASSRGGAVSSYEQYF.

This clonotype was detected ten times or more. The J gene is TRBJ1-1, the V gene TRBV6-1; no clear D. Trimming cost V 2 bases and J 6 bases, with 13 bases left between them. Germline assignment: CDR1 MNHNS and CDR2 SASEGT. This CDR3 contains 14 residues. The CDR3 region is CASSELMASSEAFF. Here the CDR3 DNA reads TGTGCCAGCAGTGAATTAATGGCTTCCTCTGAAGCTTTCTTT.

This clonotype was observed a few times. The CDR3 DNA reads TGTGCCAGCAGTTACTCGGGCAAAGGCAATCAGCCCCAGCATTTT. This codes for CASSYSGKGNQPQHF. The chain couples TRBV6-8 to TRBJ1-5, with D uncertain. The CDR3 has 15 residues. Germline V gene sequence: CDR1 MNHGY, CDR2 SAAAGT. V was pared by 0 bases and J by 2 bases, with 8 bases between.

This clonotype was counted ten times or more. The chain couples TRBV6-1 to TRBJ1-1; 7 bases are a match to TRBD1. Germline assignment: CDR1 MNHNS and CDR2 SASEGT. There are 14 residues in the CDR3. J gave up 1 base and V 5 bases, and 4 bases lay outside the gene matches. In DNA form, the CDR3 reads TGTGCCAGCAGTCGACAGGGTGCGAACACTGAAGCTTTCTTT. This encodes CASSRQGANTEAFF.

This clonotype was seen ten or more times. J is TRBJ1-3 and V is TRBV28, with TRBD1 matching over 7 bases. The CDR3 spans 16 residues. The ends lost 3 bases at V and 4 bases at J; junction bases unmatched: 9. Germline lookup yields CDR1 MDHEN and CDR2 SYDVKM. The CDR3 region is CASSLGRQGWGNTIYF. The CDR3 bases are TGTGCCAGCAGTTTGGGCCGACAGGGATGGGGAAACACCATATATTTT.

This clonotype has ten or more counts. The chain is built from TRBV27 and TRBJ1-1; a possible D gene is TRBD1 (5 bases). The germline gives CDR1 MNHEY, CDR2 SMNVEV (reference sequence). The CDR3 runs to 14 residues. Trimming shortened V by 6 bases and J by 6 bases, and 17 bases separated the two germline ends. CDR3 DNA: TGTGCCAGCAGACCGACAGCGGCCCCCCCTGAAGCTTTCTTT. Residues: CASRPTAAPPEAFF.

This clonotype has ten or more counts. The chain's CDR3 is CAISEEAGEAFF. CDR3 sequence (DNA): TGTGCCATCAGCGAGGAGGCGGGTGAAGCTTTCTTT. This chain joins TRBV10-3 and TRBJ1-1; D call uncertain. This CDR3 spans 12 amino acids. Looked up from germline, CDR1 is ENHRY and CDR2 is SYGVKD. The ends were cut back, 6 bases at V and 7 bases at J, with 12 bases in the middle.

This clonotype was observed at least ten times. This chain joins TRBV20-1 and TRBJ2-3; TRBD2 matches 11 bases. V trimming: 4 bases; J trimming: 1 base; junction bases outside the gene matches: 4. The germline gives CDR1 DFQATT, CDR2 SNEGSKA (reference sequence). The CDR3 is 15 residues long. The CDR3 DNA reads TGCAGTGCTAAACTAGCGGGAGCAGGCACAGATACGCAGTATTTT. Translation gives CSAKLAGAGTDTQYF.

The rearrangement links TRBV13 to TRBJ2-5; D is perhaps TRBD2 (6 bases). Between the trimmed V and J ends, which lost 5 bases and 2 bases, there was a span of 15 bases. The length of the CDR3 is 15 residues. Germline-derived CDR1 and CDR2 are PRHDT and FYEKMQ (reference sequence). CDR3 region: CASSRLGFQQETQYF. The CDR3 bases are TGTGCCAGCAGCAGACTAGGGTTTCAGCAAGAGACCCAGTACTTC.

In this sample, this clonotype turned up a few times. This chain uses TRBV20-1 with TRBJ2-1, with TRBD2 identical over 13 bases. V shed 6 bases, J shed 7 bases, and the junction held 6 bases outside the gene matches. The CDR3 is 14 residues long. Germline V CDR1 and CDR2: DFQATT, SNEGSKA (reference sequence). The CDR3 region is CSATRTSGGNEQFF. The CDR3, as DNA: TGCAGTGCCACAAGGACTAGCGGGGGAAATGAGCAGTTCTTC.

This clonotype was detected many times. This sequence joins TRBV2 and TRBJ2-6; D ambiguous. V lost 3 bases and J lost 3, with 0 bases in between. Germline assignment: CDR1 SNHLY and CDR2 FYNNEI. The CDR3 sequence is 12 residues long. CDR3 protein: CASSDGANVLTF. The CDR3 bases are TGTGCCAGCAGTGATGGGGCCAACGTCCTGACTTTC. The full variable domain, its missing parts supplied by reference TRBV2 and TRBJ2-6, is EPEVTQTPSHQVTQMGQEVILRCVPISNHLYFYWYRQILGQKVEFLVSFYNNEISEKSEIFDDQFSVERPDGSNFTLKIRSTKLEDSAMYFCASSDGANVLTFGAGSRLTVL.

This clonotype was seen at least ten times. The CDR3 reads CATNNPTGEAFF. The CDR3 DNA follows: TGTGCCACCAACAACCCGACAGGTGAAGCTTTCTTT. The chain uses TRBV28 and TRBJ1-1; D is possibly TRBD1 (6 bases). There are 12 residues in the CDR3. The ends were cut back, 10 bases at V and 7 bases at J, with 16 bases in the middle. Germline CDR1 and CDR2: MDHEN and SYDVKM.

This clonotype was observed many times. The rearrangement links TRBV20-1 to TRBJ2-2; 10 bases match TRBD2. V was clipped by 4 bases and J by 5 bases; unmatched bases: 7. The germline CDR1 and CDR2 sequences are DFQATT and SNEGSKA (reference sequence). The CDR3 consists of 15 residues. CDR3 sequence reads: CSAKVAGGLTGELFF. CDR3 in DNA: TGCAGTGCTAAGGTAGCGGGAGGTTTGACCGGGGAGCTGTTTTTT.

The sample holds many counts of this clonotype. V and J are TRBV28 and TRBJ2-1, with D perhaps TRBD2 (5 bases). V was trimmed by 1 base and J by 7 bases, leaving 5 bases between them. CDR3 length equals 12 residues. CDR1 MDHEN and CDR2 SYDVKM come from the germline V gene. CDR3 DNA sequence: TGTGCCAGCAGTTTATTAGCGAATGAGCAGTTCTTC. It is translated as CASSLLANEQFF.

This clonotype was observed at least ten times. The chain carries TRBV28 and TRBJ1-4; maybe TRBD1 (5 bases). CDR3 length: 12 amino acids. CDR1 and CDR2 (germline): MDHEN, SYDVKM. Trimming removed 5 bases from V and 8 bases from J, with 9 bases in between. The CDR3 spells CASSVGDEKLFF. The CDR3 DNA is TGTGCCAGCAGTGTCGGGGACGAAAAACTGTTTTTT.

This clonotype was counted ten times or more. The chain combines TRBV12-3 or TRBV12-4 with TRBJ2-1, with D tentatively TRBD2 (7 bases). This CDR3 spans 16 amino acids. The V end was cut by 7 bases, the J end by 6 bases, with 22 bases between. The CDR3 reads CASTKGGAVAGNEQFF. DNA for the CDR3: TGTGCCAGCACCAAGGGGGGGGCAGTGGCAGGCAATGAGCAGTTCTTC.